This passage covers 2 T cell receptor beta chains from one sample sequenced in a study of blood T cell repertoires in COVID-19. Repertoires were generated with immunoSEQ multiplex PCR, while TCRdb's copy carries only in-frame clones and drops some. The table has about 250,000 clones, about 80% seen once. Source material: peripheral blood. These receptors all come from a man in his fifties or sixties with active or convalescent COVID-19.

The chain couples TRBV6-5 to TRBJ1-3; the match to TRBD1 covers 7 bases. The germline CDR1 and CDR2 sequences are MNHEY and SVGAGI. The CDR3 has 14 residues. The V and J ends lost 2 bases and 2 bases, in that order; junction bases with no gene match: 0. DNA of the CDR3: TGTGCCAGCAGTTACGACAGGGCTGGAAACACCATATATTTT. Encoded protein: CASSYDRAGNTIYF.

V is TRBV9 and J is TRBJ2-2; D ambiguous. Germline V gene lookup returns CDR1 SGDLS and CDR2 YYNGEE. The CDR3 covers 15 residues. Trimming removed 4 bases from V and 5 bases from J, with 15 bases in between. CDR3 protein: CASSPNSRSTGELFF. In DNA form, the CDR3 reads TGTGCCAGCAGCCCCAATAGCCGGAGTACCGGGGAGCTGTTTTTT.